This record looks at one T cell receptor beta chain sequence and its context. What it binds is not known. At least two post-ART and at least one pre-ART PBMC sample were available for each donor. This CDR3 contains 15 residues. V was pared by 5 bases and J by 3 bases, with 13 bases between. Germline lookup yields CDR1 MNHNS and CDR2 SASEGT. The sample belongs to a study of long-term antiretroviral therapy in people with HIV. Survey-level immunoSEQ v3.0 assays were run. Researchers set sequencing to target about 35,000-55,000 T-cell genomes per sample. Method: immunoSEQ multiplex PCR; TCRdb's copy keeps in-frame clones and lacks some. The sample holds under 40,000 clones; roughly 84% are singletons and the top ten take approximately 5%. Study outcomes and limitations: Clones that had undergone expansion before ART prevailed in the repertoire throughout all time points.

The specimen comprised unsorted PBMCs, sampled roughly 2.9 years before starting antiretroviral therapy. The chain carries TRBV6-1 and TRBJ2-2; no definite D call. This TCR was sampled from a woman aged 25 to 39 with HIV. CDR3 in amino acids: CASSTQTEYTGELFF. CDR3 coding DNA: TGTGCCAGCAGTACGCAAACCGAGTACACCGGGGAGCTGTTTTTT.